These T cell receptor beta chains were read from a single sample in a study of shared clonotypes between healthy human individuals. Sequencing was performed with immunoSEQ multiplex PCR; in TCRdb, only in-frame clones are kept and a portion is missing. The data contain 2 million or so clones, approximately 94% of them singletons. The specimen was naive CD8+ T cells sorted from blood. These receptor sequences come from a young man in good health. CDR3s include the opening cysteine and the closing phenylalanine or tryptophan. Each record gives: CDR3 DNA, CDR3 protein, D gene, V gene, J gene, clone size. A D gene is named only where the DNA matches it firmly. Expanded clones get a size class; other rows say once, few or many, or leave the size out.

CDR3nt: TGTGCCAGCAGCCAGGGTCAAGGGCCGCTCAATCAGCCCCAGCATTTT
CDR3aa: CASSQGQGPLNQPQHF
d_gene: .
v_gene: TRBV28
j_gene: TRBJ1-5
abundance: .

CDR3nt: TGCGCCAGCAGTGAGCCGGGGGAAAAACTGTTTTTT
CDR3aa: CASSEPGEKLFF
d_gene: .
v_gene: TRBV10-1
j_gene: TRBJ1-4
abundance: .

CDR3nt: TGTGCCAGCAGTGCCCCCGGTCAGGGGGAGTACGAGCAGTACTTC
CDR3aa: CASSAPGQGEYEQYF
d_gene: TRBD1
v_gene: TRBV2
j_gene: TRBJ2-7
abundance: .

CDR3nt: TGCGCCAGCAGCCCACACGGGACAGCGTACGAGCAGTACTTC
CDR3aa: CASSPHGTAYEQYF
d_gene: TRBD1
v_gene: TRBV4-1
j_gene: TRBJ2-7
abundance: .

CDR3nt: TGTGCCAGCAGCCTCGGGACAGGGACTGCCTACGAGCAGTACTTC
CDR3aa: CASSLGTGTAYEQYF
d_gene: TRBD1
v_gene: TRBV7-6
j_gene: TRBJ2-7
abundance: .

CDR3nt: TGCGCCAGCAGCGAATGGGGGCAGCCTAACTACGAGCAGTACTTC
CDR3aa: CASSEWGQPNYEQYF
d_gene: .
v_gene: TRBV10-2
j_gene: TRBJ2-7
abundance: .

CDR3nt: TGTGCCAGCAGCTCCCCCACTACCTTAGCGGGAGGGCCGGGGGCAATAGGGGAGCAGTTCTTC
CDR3aa: CASSSPTTLAGGPGAIGEQFF
d_gene: TRBD2
v_gene: TRBV13
j_gene: TRBJ2-1
abundance: .

CDR3nt: TGCGCCAGCAGCTTTCTAGCGGGAGATAAGAGCGAGCAGTACTTC
CDR3aa: CASSFLAGDKSEQYF
d_gene: TRBD2
v_gene: TRBV5-1
j_gene: TRBJ2-7
abundance: .

CDR3nt: TGTGCCAGTAAAGATAAGGCGAACTCCTACAATGAGCAGTTCTTC
CDR3aa: CASKDKANSYNEQFF
d_gene: .
v_gene: TRBV19
j_gene: TRBJ2-1
abundance: .

CDR3nt: TGTGCCATCAGTGAGTCAAGAGGGACTTCTGGGGCCAACGTCCTGACTTTC
CDR3aa: CAISESRGTSGANVLTF
d_gene: .
v_gene: TRBV10-3
j_gene: TRBJ2-6
abundance: .

CDR3nt: TGTGCCAGCAGCTTAGTCGAAAGTGATACGCAGTATTTT
CDR3aa: CASSLVESDTQYF
d_gene: .
v_gene: TRBV7-6
j_gene: TRBJ2-3
abundance: once

CDR3nt: TGTGCCAGCAGCTCTGACAGGGGCCGCTTTAATGAGCAGTTCTTC
CDR3aa: CASSSDRGRFNEQFF
d_gene: .
v_gene: TRBV21-1
j_gene: TRBJ2-1
abundance: .

CDR3nt: TGTGCCAGCAGTGAAAGTCAGGGGGTTGAGCAGTACTTC
CDR3aa: CASSESQGVEQYF
d_gene: TRBD1
v_gene: TRBV2
j_gene: TRBJ2-7
abundance: .

CDR3nt: TGTGCCAGCAGCTTATACGGCCCTTCACCCTACGAGCAGTACTTC
CDR3aa: CASSLYGPSPYEQYF
d_gene: .
v_gene: TRBV13
j_gene: TRBJ2-7
abundance: .

CDR3nt: TGTGCCAGCAGCTTAGTGGGCAGCCCCGGGGGCTACACCTTC
CDR3aa: CASSLVGSPGGYTF
d_gene: .
v_gene: TRBV11-2
j_gene: TRBJ1-2
abundance: .

CDR3nt: TGTGCCAGCAGCTTGACTAGCGATGAGCAGTTCTTC
CDR3aa: CASSLTSDEQFF
d_gene: TRBD2
v_gene: TRBV5-6
j_gene: TRBJ2-1
abundance: .

CDR3nt: TGTGCCAGCAGTGTCCCGGACAGAGAAAACGGCTACACCTTC
CDR3aa: CASSVPDRENGYTF
d_gene: .
v_gene: TRBV2
j_gene: TRBJ1-2
abundance: once

CDR3nt: TGTGCCAGCAGCGTAGGATCGGGTCTAGTCGACTACGAGCAGTACTTC
CDR3aa: CASSVGSGLVDYEQYF
d_gene: .
v_gene: TRBV9
j_gene: TRBJ2-7
abundance: .

CDR3nt: TGTGCCAGCAGCTCAGGTGATGCCCTCCACTTT
CDR3aa: CASSSGDALHF
d_gene: .
v_gene: TRBV9
j_gene: TRBJ1-6
abundance: .

CDR3nt: TGTGCCAGCAGGAGGGACAGAACTAACAATGAGCAGTTCTTC
CDR3aa: CASRRDRTNNEQFF
d_gene: TRBD1
v_gene: TRBV6-5
j_gene: TRBJ2-1
abundance: .

CDR3nt: TGTGCCAGCAGTGAACGGGGACAGGGTTACTCTGGGGCCAACGTCCTGACTTTC
CDR3aa: CASSERGQGYSGANVLTF
d_gene: TRBD1
v_gene: TRBV2
j_gene: TRBJ2-6
abundance: .

CDR3nt: TGCGCCAGCAGAGTAGCAGAGACCCAGTACTTC
CDR3aa: CASRVAETQYF
d_gene: .
v_gene: TRBV10-2
j_gene: TRBJ2-5
abundance: .